Listed below are T cell receptor beta chains from one sample, sequenced in a study of blood T cell repertoires in COVID-19. Sequencing was performed with immunoSEQ multiplex PCR; in TCRdb, only in-frame clones are kept and a portion is missing. The sample has 55,000 to 80,000 clones, 80% to 90% seen once. The sample consisted of peripheral blood. Receptors originate from a man in his fifties or sixties with active COVID-19. Both conserved end residues are part of each CDR3. The D gene is left open where the match is weak. Clone size is shown for a subset of rows, as once, few, many or a class of expanded clone.

d_call j_call clone_size v_call cdr3_nt cdr3_aa
NA TRBJ2-1 NA TRBV6-5 TGTGCCAGCAGTTACTACAGGTACAATGAGCAGTTCTTC CASSYYRYNEQFF
TRBD1 TRBJ2-3 NA TRBV6-1 TGTGCCAGCAGTGAAAGGGGGCAGGGTAGCACAGATACGCAGTATTTT CASSERGQGSTDTQYF
NA TRBJ1-1 NA TRBV12-3/TRBV12-4 TGTGCCAGCAGTTTTCTCAGGGAAGCTTTCTTT CASSFLREAFF
TRBD1 TRBJ1-4 NA TRBV19 TGTGCCAGTAGACCGGGACAGACGACTAATGAAAAACTGTTTTTT CASRPGQTTNEKLFF
TRBD1 TRBJ1-2 NA TRBV5-5 TGTGCCAGCAGCTTCGGACAGGGGGCGAGCGGCTACACCTTC CASSFGQGASGYTF
TRBD2 TRBJ2-1 NA TRBV5-6 TGTGCCAGCAGCGAGGTCGGCGGGGGGCCAGTTAATGAGCAGTTCTTC CASSEVGGGPVNEQFF
NA TRBJ1-2 NA TRBV6-1 TGTGCCAGCAGTGAAGCGCTGGGGGCAGACTATGGCTACACCTTC CASSEALGADYGYTF
NA TRBJ1-4 NA TRBV15 TGTGCCACCAGCTATGAAGGGGTGGCTAATGAAAAACTGTTTTTT CATSYEGVANEKLFF
TRBD1 TRBJ2-1 NA TRBV13 TGTGCCAGCAGCTTAGGGGGACAGGGAAACGAGCAGTTCTTC CASSLGGQGNEQFF
TRBD1 TRBJ1-4 NA TRBV19 TGTGCCAGTAGCGCACCTCCGGGACAGGGATTTGCAACTAATGAAAAACTGTTTTTT CASSAPPGQGFATNEKLFF
TRBD1 TRBJ2-7 once TRBV18 TGTGCCAGCTCACCCCCGGGACAGGGGTGGGAGCAGTACTTC CASSPPGQGWEQYF
TRBD1 TRBJ1-5 few TRBV18 TGTGCCAGCTCATGGGGACAGGGGAAGGATCAGCCCCAGCATTTT CASSWGQGKDQPQHF
TRBD2 TRBJ2-1 NA TRBV29-1 TGCAGCGAGACTCTAGCGGGGGGGCACAATGAGCAGTTCTTC CSETLAGGHNEQFF
TRBD1 TRBJ1-2 NA TRBV4-1 TGCGCCAGCAGCCAATGGCAGGGGGCACGAAGTGGCTACACCTTC CASSQWQGARSGYTF
NA TRBJ1-1 NA TRBV2 TGTGCCAGCGGAACAGGGTTGATGAACACTGAAGCTTTCTTT CASGTGLMNTEAFF
TRBD1 TRBJ2-7 NA TRBV5-6 TGTGCCAGCACCGGGACAGGGCGATACGAGCAGTACTTC CASTGTGRYEQYF
NA TRBJ1-1 NA TRBV4-3 TGCGCCAGCAGCCAAGATCTGAGTCTTGAAGCTTTCTTT CASSQDLSLEAFF
TRBD1 TRBJ2-2 NA TRBV4-3 TGCGCCAGCAGCCGAGGGACAGGGAGAACCGGGGAGCTGTTTTTT CASSRGTGRTGELFF
NA TRBJ2-2 NA TRBV10-1 TGCGCCAGCAGGCGGGACTTGAACACCGGGGAGCTGTTTTTT CASRRDLNTGELFF
NA TRBJ2-5 NA TRBV2 TGTGCCAGCAGTGAAAGGGGCGGAGAGACCCAGTACTTC CASSERGGETQYF
NA TRBJ1-1 NA TRBV7-9 TGTGCCAGCAGCGTAGGGGGGGTCACTGAAGCTTTCTTT CASSVGGVTEAFF
TRBD2 TRBJ2-3 NA TRBV2 TGTGCCAGCAGTCGTAGCGGGAGCACAGATACGCAGTATTTT CASSRSGSTDTQYF
NA TRBJ2-1 NA TRBV6-2/TRBV6-3 TGTGCCAGCAGTCTCCTGGCTAGCGTCTACAATGAGCAGTTCTTC CASSLLASVYNEQFF
NA TRBJ2-2 NA TRBV9 TGTGCCAGCAGCGCGAGGACATTACCAGGTGGGGAGCTGTTTTTT CASSARTLPGGELFF
TRBD2 TRBJ2-5 NA TRBV29-1 TGCAGCGTAGGTGGGACTAGGCAAGAGACCCAGTACTTC CSVGGTRQETQYF
TRBD1 TRBJ1-2 NA TRBV6-1 TGTGCCAGCAGTGATGTGGACAGGAGCTATGGCTACACCTTC CASSDVDRSYGYTF